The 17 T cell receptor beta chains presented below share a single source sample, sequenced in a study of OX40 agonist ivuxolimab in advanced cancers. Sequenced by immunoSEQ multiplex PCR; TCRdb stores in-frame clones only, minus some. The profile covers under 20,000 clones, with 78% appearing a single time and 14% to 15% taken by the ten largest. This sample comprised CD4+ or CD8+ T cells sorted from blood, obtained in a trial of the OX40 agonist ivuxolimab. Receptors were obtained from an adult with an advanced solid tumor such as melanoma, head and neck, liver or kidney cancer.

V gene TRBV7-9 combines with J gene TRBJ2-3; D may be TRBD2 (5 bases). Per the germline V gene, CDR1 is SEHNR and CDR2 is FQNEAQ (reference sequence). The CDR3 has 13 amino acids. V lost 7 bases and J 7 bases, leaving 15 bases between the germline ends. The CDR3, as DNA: TGTGCCAGCACCCCAGAGGGTATGAATACGCAGTATTTT. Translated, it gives CASTPEGMNTQYF.

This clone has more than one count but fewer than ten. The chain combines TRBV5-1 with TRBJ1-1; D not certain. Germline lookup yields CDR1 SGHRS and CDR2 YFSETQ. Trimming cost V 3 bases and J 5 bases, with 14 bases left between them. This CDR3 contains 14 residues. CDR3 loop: CASSYGSDLTEAFF. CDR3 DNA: TGCGCCAGCAGCTACGGCAGTGATTTGACTGAAGCTTTCTTT.

The chain's CDR3 is CASSVGYEQYF. The CDR3 bases are TGTGCCAGCAGTGTAGGCTACGAGCAGTACTTC. The genes are TRBV2 and TRBJ2-5; D remains ambiguous. The J call is uncertain, as TRBJ2-7 better fits the DNA end. In germline, CDR1 is SNHLY, CDR2 FYNNEI. There are 11 residues in the CDR3.

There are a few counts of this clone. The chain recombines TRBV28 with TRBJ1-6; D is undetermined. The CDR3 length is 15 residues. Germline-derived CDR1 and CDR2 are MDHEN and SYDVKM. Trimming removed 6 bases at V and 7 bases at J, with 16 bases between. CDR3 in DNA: TGTGCCAGCAGCACTTCGGAGACGGTGAATTCACCCCTCCACTTT. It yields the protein CASSTSETVNSPLHF.

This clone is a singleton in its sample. CDR3 sequence: CASSSTSGGSGPYNEQFF. The CDR3 nucleotides are TGTGCCAGTAGTTCGACTAGCGGGGGATCTGGCCCCTACAATGAGCAGTTCTTC. This rearrangement joins TRBV19 to TRBJ2-1, with 12 bases lining up with TRBD2. V shed 5 bases, J shed 2 bases, and the junction held 10 bases outside the gene matches. Germline V gene sequence: CDR1 LNHDA, CDR2 SQIVND (reference sequence). The CDR3 covers 18 residues.

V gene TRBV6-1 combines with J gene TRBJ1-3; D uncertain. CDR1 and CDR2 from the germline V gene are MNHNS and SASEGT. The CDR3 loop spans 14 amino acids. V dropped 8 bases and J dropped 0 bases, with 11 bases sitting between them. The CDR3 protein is CASRLTSSGNTIYF. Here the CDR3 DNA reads TGTGCCAGCCGGCTGACCAGCTCTGGAAACACCATATATTTT.

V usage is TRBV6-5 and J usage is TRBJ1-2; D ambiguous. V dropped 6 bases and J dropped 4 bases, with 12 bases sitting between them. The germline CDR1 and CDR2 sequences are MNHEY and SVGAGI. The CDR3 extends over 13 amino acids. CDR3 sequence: CASRRDPVYGYTF. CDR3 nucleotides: TGTGCCAGCAGAAGGGATCCCGTCTATGGCTACACCTTC.

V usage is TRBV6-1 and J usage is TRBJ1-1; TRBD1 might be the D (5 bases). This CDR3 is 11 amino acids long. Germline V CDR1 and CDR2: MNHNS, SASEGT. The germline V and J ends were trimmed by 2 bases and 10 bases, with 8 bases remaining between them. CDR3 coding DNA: TGTGCCAGCAGTGAATGGGACGGAGCTTTCTTT. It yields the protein CASSEWDGAFF.

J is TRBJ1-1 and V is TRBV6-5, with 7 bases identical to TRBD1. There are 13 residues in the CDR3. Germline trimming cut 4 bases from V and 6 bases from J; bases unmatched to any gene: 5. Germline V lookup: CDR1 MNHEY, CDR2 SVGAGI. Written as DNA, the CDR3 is TGTGCCAGCAGTTTAACAGGGGTCGCTGAAGCTTTCTTT. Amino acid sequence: CASSLTGVAEAFF.

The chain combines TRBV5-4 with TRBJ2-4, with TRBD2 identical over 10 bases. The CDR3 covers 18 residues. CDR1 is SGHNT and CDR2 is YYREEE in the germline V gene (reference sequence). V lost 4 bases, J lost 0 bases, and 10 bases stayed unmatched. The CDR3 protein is CASSPTASGGLAKNIQYF. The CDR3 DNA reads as TGTGCCAGCAGCCCGACGGCTAGCGGGGGATTAGCCAAAAACATTCAGTACTTC.

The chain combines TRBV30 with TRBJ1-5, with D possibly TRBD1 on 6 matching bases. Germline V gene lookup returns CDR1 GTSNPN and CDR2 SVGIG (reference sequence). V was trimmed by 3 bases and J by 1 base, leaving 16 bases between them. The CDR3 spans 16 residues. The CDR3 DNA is TGTGCCTGGAGGAACCCGAGAGGGGGAAGCAATCAGCCCCAGCATTTT. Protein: CAWRNPRGGSNQPQHF.

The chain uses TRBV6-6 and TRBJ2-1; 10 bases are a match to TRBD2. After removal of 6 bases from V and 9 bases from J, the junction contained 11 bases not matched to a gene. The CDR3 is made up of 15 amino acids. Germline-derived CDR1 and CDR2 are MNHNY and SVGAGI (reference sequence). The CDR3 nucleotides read TGTGCCAGCAGAGAACTAGCGGGAACCCACGGTGAGCAGTTCTTC. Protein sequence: CASRELAGTHGEQFF.

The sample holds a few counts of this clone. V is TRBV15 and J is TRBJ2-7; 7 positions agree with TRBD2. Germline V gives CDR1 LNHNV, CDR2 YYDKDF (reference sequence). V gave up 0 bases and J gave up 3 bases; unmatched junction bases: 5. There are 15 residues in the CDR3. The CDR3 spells CATSRDVTGGYEQYF. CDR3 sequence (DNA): TGTGCCACCAGCAGAGATGTCACGGGGGGCTACGAGCAGTACTTC.

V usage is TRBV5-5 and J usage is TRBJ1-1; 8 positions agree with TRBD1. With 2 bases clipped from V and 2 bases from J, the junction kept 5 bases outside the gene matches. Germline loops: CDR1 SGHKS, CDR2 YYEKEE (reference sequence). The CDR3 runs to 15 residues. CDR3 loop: CASSFQGALNTEAFF. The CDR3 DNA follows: TGTGCCAGCAGCTTCCAGGGGGCCCTTAACACTGAAGCTTTCTTT.

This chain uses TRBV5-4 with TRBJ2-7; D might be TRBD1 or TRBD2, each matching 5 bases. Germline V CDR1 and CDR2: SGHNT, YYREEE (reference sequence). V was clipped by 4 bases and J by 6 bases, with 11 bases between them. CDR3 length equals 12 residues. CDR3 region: CASSPLGREQYF. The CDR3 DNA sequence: TGTGCCAGCAGCCCGCTGGGACGCGAGCAGTACTTC.

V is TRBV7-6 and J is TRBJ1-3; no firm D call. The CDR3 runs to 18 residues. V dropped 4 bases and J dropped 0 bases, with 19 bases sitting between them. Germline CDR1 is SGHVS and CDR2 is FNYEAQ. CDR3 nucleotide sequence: TGTGCCAGCAGCTCCGTAATGGGTGCAGGCTCCTCTGGAAACACCATATATTTT. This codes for CASSSVMGAGSSGNTIYF.

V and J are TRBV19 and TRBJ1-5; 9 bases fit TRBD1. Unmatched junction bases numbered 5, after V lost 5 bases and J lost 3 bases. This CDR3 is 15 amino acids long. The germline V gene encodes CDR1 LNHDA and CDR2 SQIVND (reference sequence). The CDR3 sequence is CASSGGQGTNQPQHF. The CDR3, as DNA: TGTGCCAGTAGTGGGGGACAGGGAACCAATCAGCCCCAGCATTTT.